This entry lists 2 T cell receptor beta chains sequenced from one sample in a study of blood T cell repertoires in COVID-19. Measured with immunoSEQ multiplex PCR; TCRdb has only the in-frame clones, and not every one. There are hundreds of thousands of clones in the sample; roughly 90% occur only once, and 9.5% lies in the top ten. The sequencing input was PBMCs or T cells enriched from blood (not recorded which). All receptors derive from a woman aged 40 to 50 who had recovered from COVID-19.

The genes are TRBV30 and TRBJ1-4; D gene unclear. Trimming took off 6 bases at V and 8 bases at J, with 16 bases between the two ends. The germline gives CDR1 GTSNPN, CDR2 SVGIG (reference sequence). The CDR3 spans 13 residues. CDR3 in DNA: TGTGCCTGCCCGCCTCGTTCTGGCGAAAAACTGTTTTTT. Translating it yields CACPPRSGEKLFF. Drawing the rest from reference TRBV30 and TRBJ1-4, the complete variable domain is SQTIHQWPATLVQPVGSPLSLECTVEGTSNPNLYWYRQAAGRGLQLLFYSVGIGQISSEVPQNLSASRPQDRQFILSSKKLLLSDSGFYLCACPPRSGEKLFFGSGTQLSVL.

The chain couples TRBV5-4 to TRBJ1-3; perhaps TRBD1 as D (6 bases). Germline CDR1 SGHNT, CDR2 YYREEE (reference sequence). The ends were cut back, 5 bases at V and 1 base at J, with 13 bases in the middle. The CDR3 length is 15 residues. The CDR3 spells CASSLQGISGNTIYF. CDR3 sequence (DNA): TGTGCCAGCAGTCTACAGGGTATTTCTGGAAACACCATATATTTT.